The clone carrying this TCR beta chain was counted many times. Its target is not known. This CDR3 has 13 residues. Between the trimmed V and J ends, which lost 6 bases and 7 bases, there was a span of 10 bases. Germline V gene data show CDR1 as MNHEY and CDR2 as SMNVEV (reference sequence). The use of a sample-barcoded 5' primer and a J-beta primer mix characterized a second PCR of roughly 6 to 11 cycles. TCRdb fed the 5' RACE reads into MiXCR, producing one record per CDR3 protein. The table records approximately 670,000 distinct CDR3 sequences, roughly 43% of them present only once. These data belong to a study of blood T cells in healthy people across ages. General study findings and limits: The recorded TCR beta diversity per million T cells decreased in a roughly linear manner with age. The study found TCR beta diversity correlated strongly with naive T cell percentage. Any changes in expanded clonotypes were possibly confounded, as donor CMV status remained unknown.

The chain couples TRBV27 to TRBJ1-6, with unresolved D. Material: blood. This receptor was identified in a man at least 80 years old in good health. CDR3 in DNA: TGTGCCAGCAGAGAACAGCCGAATTCACCCCTCCACTTT. Translation: CASREQPNSPLHF.